Given below is one TCR beta chain in context. The method was immunoSEQ multiplex PCR; TCRdb's version includes in-frame clones alone and lacks a portion of them. The sample comprises around 360,000 clones, roughly 86% of which are singletons, and about 10% rests with the top ten. There are 16 residues in the CDR3. Germline values: CDR1 SQVTM, CDR2 ANQGSEA. V shed 6 bases, J shed 4 bases, and the junction held 13 bases outside the gene matches. Seattle researchers signed up patients amid active infection and tracked them longitudinally. The data originate from a study of blood T cell repertoires in COVID-19. Across the study: The United States, Italy and Spain supplied acute and convalescent COVID-19 samples.

This chain connects TRBV29-1 to TRBJ2-3; TRBD1 aligns across 10 bases. Material for sequencing was peripheral blood. The sequence was collected from a woman in her thirties with COVID-19, enrolled during active disease. DNA of the CDR3: TGCAGCGTCAACCGAGGACAGGGGGTTTCGCCAGATACGCAGTATTTT. This codes for CSVNRGQGVSPDTQYF.